The entry below describes one T cell receptor (beta chain). Its antigen is currently unknown. The data originate from a study of T cell responses to AZD1222 COVID-19 vaccine. General observations from the study: Along spike, vaccine-associated CD4 TCRs were found throughout, with dominance at 160-218 and 743-854. Donors were largely white British and mainly female; clonal diversity was possibly underestimated.

Germline CDR1 MGHRA, CDR2 YSYEKL. There are 17 residues in the CDR3. The V gene lost 1 base and the J gene lost 2 bases, with 15 bases spanning the gap. The data were produced by immunoSEQ multiplex PCR, yet TCRdb's version contains in-frame clones alone and is incomplete. The data contain about 120,000 clones, approximately 93% of them singletons. Sequenced here: peripheral blood, sampled on day 0 of AZD1222 vaccination. The sequence derives from an adult in good health. The chain carries TRBV4-1 and TRBJ1-3; D is undetermined. The CDR3 DNA is TGCGCCAGCAGCCAAGGACCTCCCCGGCGGGCTGGAAACACCATATATTTT. It codes for CASSQGPPRRAGNTIYF.